A single sample is the source of the 32 T cell receptor beta chains below, sequenced in a study of cytomegalovirus exposure and HLA in healthy donors. The method was immunoSEQ multiplex PCR; TCRdb's version includes in-frame clones alone and lacks a portion of them. This table has 150,000 to 200,000 clones, 86% appearing once. The sequenced sample consisted of PBMCs. The source of these receptors is a woman between 18 and 29 years old in good health and CMV-seronegative.

The rearrangement uses TRBV9 and TRBJ2-7; no reliable D call. Germline CDR1 is SGDLS and CDR2 is YYNGEE. The germline V and J ends were trimmed by 0 bases and 0 bases, with 10 bases remaining between them. The CDR3 extends over 15 amino acids. CDR3 coding DNA: TGTGCCAGCAGCGTAGGGCAGTCCTCCTCCTACGAGCAGTACTTC. Translating it yields CASSVGQSSSYEQYF.

This rearrangement joins TRBV6-5 to TRBJ2-7; TRBD1 matches at 10 bases. V shed 1 base and J 3 bases; nucleotides not matched to a gene: 3. In germline, CDR1 is MNHEY, CDR2 SVGAGI. This CDR3 is built from 15 residues. CDR3 DNA: TGTGCCAGCAGTTACTTGACAGGGGGCTTCTACGAGCAGTACTTC. Encoded protein: CASSYLTGGFYEQYF.

The chain couples TRBV19 to TRBJ1-2, with D possibly TRBD1 on 6 matching bases. V lost 3 bases to trimming and J lost 8 bases, with 10 bases between them. The germline gives CDR1 LNHDA, CDR2 SQIVND (reference sequence). CDR3 size: 12 residues. DNA of the CDR3: TGTGCCAGTAGTATTAGGGGGAGCGGCTACACCTTC. It codes for CASSIRGSGYTF.

The chain uses TRBV5-1 and TRBJ2-6; D is unclear. Between the trimmed V and J ends, which lost 2 bases and 4 bases, there was a span of 10 bases. The CDR3 extends over 15 amino acids. Germline-derived CDR1 and CDR2 are SGHRS and YFSETQ. Here the CDR3 reads CASSFGTLGANVLTF. The CDR3 nucleotides read TGCGCCAGCAGCTTTGGCACCTTGGGGGCCAACGTCCTGACTTTC.

This clone was seen just once. The J gene is TRBJ1-2, the V gene TRBV12-5, with 8 bases identical to TRBD1. From germline, CDR1 is LGHNT and CDR2 FRNRAP. Trimming cost V 5 bases and J 7 bases; bases outside gene matches: 9. The CDR3 is 14 amino acids. CDR3 residues: CASGLSTGAGGYTF. The CDR3 bases are TGTGCTAGTGGTCTTTCGACAGGGGCGGGTGGCTACACCTTC.

The chain carries TRBV7-2 and TRBJ1-2, with 7 bases aligning to TRBD1. J lost 4 bases, V lost 1 base, and 3 bases had no gene match. Per the germline V gene, CDR1 is SGHTA and CDR2 is FQGNSA. This CDR3 has 14 residues. The CDR3 DNA reads TGTGCCAGCAGCTTAGATCAGGGGGTCTATGGCTACACCTTC. Its protein product is CASSLDQGVYGYTF.

This chain links TRBV6-4 with TRBJ1-1; no clear D gene. The germline V and J ends were trimmed by 3 bases and 5 bases, with 13 bases remaining between them. Germline CDR1 and CDR2: MRHNA and SNTAGT. The CDR3 loop spans 14 amino acids. The CDR3 DNA sequence: TGTGCCAGCAGTGATCAGGCGCTGGGTACTGAAGCTTTCTTT. It is translated as CASSDQALGTEAFF.

The chain employs TRBV5-1 and TRBJ2-6; D is ambiguous. The CDR3 has 15 residues. Germline loops: CDR1 SGHRS, CDR2 YFSETQ. V lost 5 bases and J 0 bases, leaving 9 bases between the germline ends. CDR3 DNA sequence: TGCGCCAGCAGGGCCGCTCTCTCTGGGGCCAACGTCCTGACTTTC. Its protein product is CASRAALSGANVLTF.

The rearrangement links TRBV28 to TRBJ2-7; 8 bases line up with TRBD1. The CDR3 is 15 residues long. V gave up 5 bases and J gave up 3 bases; unmatched junction bases: 9. The germline CDR1 and CDR2 sequences are MDHEN and SYDVKM. The CDR3 reads CASSTRHRGNYEQYF. CDR3 sequence (DNA): TGTGCCAGCAGTACCCGCCACAGGGGGAACTACGAGCAGTACTTC.

The chain carries TRBV6-5 and TRBJ1-1; maybe TRBD1 (5 bases). CDR1 MNHEY and CDR2 SVGAGI come from the germline V gene. The CDR3 has 15 amino acids. V was cut by 2 bases and J by 0 bases, with 10 bases left in between. The CDR3 coding sequence is TGTGCCAGCAGTTACCTGCAGGGCATGAACACTGAAGCTTTCTTT. It is translated as CASSYLQGMNTEAFF.

The chain carries TRBV13 and TRBJ2-7, with D possibly being TRBD1 (5 bases). Germline CDR1 reads PRHDT; CDR2 reads FYEKMQ (reference sequence). The CDR3 runs to 12 residues. V was clipped by 6 bases and J by 3 bases, with 9 bases between them. CDR3 sequence: CASSDRGYEQYF. Here the CDR3 DNA reads TGTGCCAGCAGTGACAGAGGCTACGAGCAGTACTTC.

The chain uses TRBV14 and TRBJ1-1, with D hard to call. Germline CDR1 SGHDN, CDR2 FVKESK. The CDR3 covers 15 residues. Between the trimmed V and J ends, which lost 4 bases and 0 bases, there was a span of 12 bases. The CDR3 DNA sequence: TGTGCCAGCAGCCCCATCTGGCAGGTGAACACTGAAGCTTTCTTT. As protein: CASSPIWQVNTEAFF.

The chain carries TRBV6-5 and TRBJ1-1, with D hard to call. The germline CDR1 and CDR2 sequences are MNHEY and SVGAGI. Trimming took off 5 bases at V and 1 base at J, with 14 bases between the two ends. The CDR3 runs 15 residues. CDR3 loop: CASSRSTRPNTEAFF. The CDR3 DNA reads TGTGCCAGCAGTAGGTCGACAAGGCCGAACACTGAAGCTTTCTTT.

The chain carries TRBV5-6 and TRBJ2-7; 7 bases are a match to TRBD1. The CDR3 sequence is 15 residues long. In germline, CDR1 is SGHDT, CDR2 YYEEEE. Germline trimming cut 5 bases from V and 3 bases from J; bases unmatched to any gene: 11. This chain's CDR3 is CASSFEQGRNYEQYF. For the CDR3, the DNA is TGTGCCAGCAGTTTCGAACAGGGGCGAAACTACGAGCAGTACTTC.

V is TRBV7-9 and J is TRBJ1-2; D is uncertain. The CDR3 has 14 amino acids. The germline gives CDR1 SEHNR, CDR2 FQNEAQ (reference sequence). Trimming shortened V by 8 bases and J by 5 bases, and 18 bases separated the two germline ends. This CDR3 is CASREGSIPYGYTF. In DNA, the CDR3 is TGTGCCAGCCGGGAGGGAAGTATTCCTTATGGCTACACCTTC.

On this clone: Other DNA sequences of this sample code for an identical CDR3. V gene TRBV20-1 combines with J gene TRBJ2-1; no clear D. The V end was cut by 2 bases, the J end by 5 bases, with 4 bases between. Germline CDR1 and CDR2: DFQATT and SNEGSKA (reference sequence). The CDR3 consists of 11 residues. Here the CDR3 reads CSARSDNEQFF. CDR3 coding DNA: TGCAGTGCTAGATCCGACAATGAGCAGTTCTTC.

The rearrangement links TRBV5-4 to TRBJ2-7; 8 nucleotides align to TRBD2. With 4 bases clipped from V and 5 bases from J, the junction kept 2 bases outside the gene matches. In germline, CDR1 is SGHNT, CDR2 YYREEE (reference sequence). This CDR3 is 12 amino acids long. This CDR3 is CASSRGGDEQYF. Written as DNA, the CDR3 is TGTGCCAGCAGCCGGGGGGGCGACGAGCAGTACTTC.

The chain uses TRBV21-1 and TRBJ1-2. TRBV21-1 is an annotated pseudogene. The CDR3 has 16 amino acids. The chain's CDR3 is CASSKVAGALNYGYTF. The DNA for the CDR3 is TGTGCCAGCAGCAAAGTTGCGGGGGCCCTTAACTATGGCTACACCTTC.

The chain employs TRBV19 and TRBJ1-1, with 7 nucleotides matching TRBD1. The CDR3 loop spans 15 amino acids. The germline CDR1 and CDR2 sequences are LNHDA and SQIVND (reference sequence). Trimming at V came to 3 bases and at J to 5 bases, leaving 9 bases not matched to a gene. CDR3 in DNA: TGTGCCAGTAGTATGCGGGTGACAGGGAGGACTGAAGCTTTCTTT. This sequence encodes CASSMRVTGRTEAFF.

Only one count was recorded for this clone. The CDR3 nucleotides read TGTGCCATCAGCCTGTCGTCTCAGGCTCTTGGGAATTCACCCCTCCACTTT. Translated, it gives CAISLSSQALGNSPLHF. The V call is TRBV10-3, the J call TRBJ1-6; no firm D call. V lost 6 bases, J lost 7 bases, and 22 bases lay in between. CDR1 ENHRY and CDR2 SYGVKD come from the germline V gene. The CDR3 runs to 17 residues.

This chain links TRBV30 with TRBJ1-2; weak D call: TRBD1 (5 bases). The CDR3 is 13 amino acids. V was trimmed by 2 bases and J by 4 bases, leaving 11 bases between them. Germline CDR1 is GTSNPN and CDR2 is SVGIG (reference sequence). The CDR3 spells CAWSQGFPYGYTF. The DNA of the CDR3 is TGTGCCTGGAGTCAGGGATTCCCCTATGGCTACACCTTC.

The V and J genes are TRBV20-1 and TRBJ1-2; D gene unclear. CDR1 is DFQATT, CDR2 SNEGSKA, per germline (reference sequence). The V gene lost 6 bases and the J gene lost 7 bases, with 9 bases spanning the gap. The CDR3 runs 10 residues. The CDR3 DNA reads as TGCAGTGCGAGCGAGAGTGGCTACACCTTC. Translated: CSASESGYTF.

The CDR3 DNA is TGTGCCAGCTCACCCAGGGACAGTGTAAACGAGCAGTACTTC. This codes for CASSPRDSVNEQYF. The V and J genes are TRBV18 and TRBJ2-7; 7 nucleotides align to TRBD1. V shed 3 bases and J 5 bases; nucleotides not matched to a gene: 7. CDR3 length equals 14 residues. Germline V gene sequence: CDR1 KGHSH, CDR2 LQKENI.

V usage is TRBV4-1 and J usage is TRBJ1-2; TRBD1 matches at 8 bases. Germline V gives CDR1 MGHRA, CDR2 YSYEKL. V shed 5 bases and J 3 bases; nucleotides not matched to a gene: 11. CDR3 length: 16 amino acids. The CDR3 DNA follows: TGCGCCAGCAGCTCGCGAGGACAGGGCCATCACTATGGCTACACCTTC. Amino acid sequence: CASSSRGQGHHYGYTF.

The CDR3 here is CASRGLRGRSSYEQYF. CDR3 nucleotide sequence: TGTGCCAGCAGGGGACTAAGGGGAAGGAGCTCCTACGAGCAGTACTTC. The V and J genes are TRBV2 and TRBJ2-7; 7 nucleotides line up with TRBD2. V lost 6 bases to trimming and J lost 0 bases; unmatched junction nucleotides: 11. Germline loops: CDR1 SNHLY, CDR2 FYNNEI. The CDR3 has 16 amino acids.

The chain couples TRBV6-5 to TRBJ2-7; D uncertain. V lost 8 bases, J lost 5 bases, and 10 bases lay in between. Germline values: CDR1 MNHEY, CDR2 SVGAGI. The CDR3 spans 11 residues. The DNA for the CDR3 is TGTGCCAGCGGCGGTGGCCACGAGCAGTACTTC. Translating it yields CASGGGHEQYF.

The chain couples TRBV30 to TRBJ2-6; D gene ambiguous. This CDR3 has 16 residues. CDR1 is GTSNPN, CDR2 SVGIG, per germline (reference sequence). V was trimmed by 0 bases and J by 2 bases, leaving 11 bases between them. The CDR3 is CAWSVPVGPGANVLTF. As DNA, the CDR3 is TGTGCCTGGAGTGTACCGGTGGGCCCTGGGGCCAACGTCCTGACTTTC.

The chain has TRBV4-1 and TRBJ2-7, with TRBD1 matching 7 bases. V shed 5 bases and J 3 bases; nucleotides not matched to a gene: 7. This CDR3 has 14 residues. CDR1 and CDR2 from the germline V gene are MGHRA and YSYEKL. The CDR3 spells CASSYRQGGYEQYF. CDR3 bases: TGCGCCAGCAGCTACAGACAGGGTGGCTACGAGCAGTACTTC.

For the CDR3, the DNA is TGCGCCAGCAGCCTCGGTAGCGGGAGCCCAGATACGCAGTATTTT. This translates into CASSLGSGSPDTQYF. The J gene is TRBJ2-3, the V gene TRBV5-1; 9 positions agree with TRBD2. After removal of 4 bases from V and 4 bases from J, the junction contained 7 bases not matched to a gene. CDR1 and CDR2 (germline): SGHRS, YFSETQ. This CDR3 contains 15 residues.

V is TRBV7-2 and J is TRBJ2-7; a possible D gene is TRBD1 (6 bases). The CDR3 has 15 residues. Germline V CDR1 and CDR2: SGHTA, FQGNSA. The V and J ends lost 5 bases and 7 bases respectively, with 21 bases between them. The CDR3 reads CASSTQGRYIGEQYF. The CDR3 DNA is TGTGCCAGCAGCACACAGGGACGATACATAGGGGAGCAGTACTTC.

This sequence joins TRBV4-1 and TRBJ1-5, with TRBD1 as a possible D gene (5 bases). V gave up 0 bases and J gave up 4 bases, with 13 bases separating them. Germline values: CDR1 MGHRA, CDR2 YSYEKL. This CDR3 spans 16 amino acids. The CDR3 region has the DNA TGCGCCAGCAGCCAAGACGACAGCCTAACTAATCAGCCCCAGCATTTT. Translating it yields CASSQDDSLTNQPQHF.

The chain links TRBV7-6 to TRBJ2-7; D possibly corresponds to TRBD1 (5 bases). V lost 2 bases and J 6 bases, leaving 14 bases between the germline ends. Germline CDR1 is SGHVS and CDR2 is FNYEAQ. The CDR3 is 14 residues long. CDR3 nucleotides: TGTGCCAGCAGCTTACAGGGATCCGTACCCGAGCAGTACTTC. Residues: CASSLQGSVPEQYF.